This T cell receptor (beta chain) was retrieved from a study of shared clonotypes between healthy human individuals. Repertoires were generated with immunoSEQ multiplex PCR, while TCRdb's copy carries only in-frame clones and drops some. This table has fewer than 1.4 million clones, about 80% appearing once. Between the trimmed V and J ends, which lost 5 bases and 5 bases, there was a span of 10 bases. The CDR3 runs to 13 residues. Germline V CDR1 and CDR2: SGHAT, FQDESV (reference sequence). This sequence was found in a man aged 18 to 29 in good health. Some clones in this sample may be carry-over from other donors' samples. This chain connects TRBV11-1 to TRBJ1-5, with unresolved D. What was sequenced was memory CD4+ T cells from PBMCs. Sample subset: CD45RA-negative fraction. CDR3 residues: CASSQGGDQPQHF. Written as DNA, the CDR3 is TGTGCCAGCAGCCAAGGTGGTGATCAGCCCCAGCATTTT.